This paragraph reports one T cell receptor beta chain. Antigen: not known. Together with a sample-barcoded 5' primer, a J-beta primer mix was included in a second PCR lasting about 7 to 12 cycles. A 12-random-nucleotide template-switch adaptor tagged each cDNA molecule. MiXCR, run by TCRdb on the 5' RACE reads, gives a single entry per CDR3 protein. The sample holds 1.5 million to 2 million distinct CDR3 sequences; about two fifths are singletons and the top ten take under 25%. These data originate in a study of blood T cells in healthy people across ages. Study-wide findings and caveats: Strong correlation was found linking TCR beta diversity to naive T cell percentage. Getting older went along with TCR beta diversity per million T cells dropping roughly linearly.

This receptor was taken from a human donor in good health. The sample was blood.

CDR3 amino acids: CASSTSAGKNSPLHF. The CDR3 DNA reads as TGCGCCAGCAGCACTTCAGCAGGGAAAAATTCACCCCTCCACTTT. The chain couples TRBV5-1 to TRBJ1-6; a weak D match, TRBD1 (5 bases). Germline V gene data show CDR1 as SGHRS and CDR2 as YFSETQ. This CDR3 comprises 15 residues. V was trimmed by 4 bases and J by 7 bases, leaving 15 bases between them.